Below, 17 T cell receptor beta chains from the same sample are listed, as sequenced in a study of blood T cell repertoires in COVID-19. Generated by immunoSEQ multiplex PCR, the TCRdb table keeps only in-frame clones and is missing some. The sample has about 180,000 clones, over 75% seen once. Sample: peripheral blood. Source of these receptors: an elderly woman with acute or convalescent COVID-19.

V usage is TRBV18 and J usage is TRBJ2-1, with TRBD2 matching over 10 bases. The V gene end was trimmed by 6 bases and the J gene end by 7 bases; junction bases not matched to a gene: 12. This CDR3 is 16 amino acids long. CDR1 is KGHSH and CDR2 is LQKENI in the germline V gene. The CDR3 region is CASSPLASGSGNEQFF. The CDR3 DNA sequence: TGTGCCAGCTCCCCCCTGGCTAGCGGGAGTGGGAATGAGCAGTTCTTC.

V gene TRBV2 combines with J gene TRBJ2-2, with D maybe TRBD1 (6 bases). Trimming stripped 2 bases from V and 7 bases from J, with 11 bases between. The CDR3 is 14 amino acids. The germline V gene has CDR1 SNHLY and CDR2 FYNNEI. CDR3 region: CASSEIGGSGELFF. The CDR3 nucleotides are TGTGCCAGCAGTGAAATAGGGGGTAGCGGGGAGCTGTTTTTT.

The CDR3 region has the DNA TGTGCCAGCAGCTTAGTAACGGGATCGGATTCACCCCTCCACTTT. Amino acid sequence: CASSLVTGSDSPLHF. This chain joins TRBV7-2 and TRBJ1-6, with D uncertain. This CDR3 has 15 amino acids. Germline V gene lookup returns CDR1 SGHTA and CDR2 FQGNSA. V was pared by 1 base and J by 8 bases, with 12 bases between.

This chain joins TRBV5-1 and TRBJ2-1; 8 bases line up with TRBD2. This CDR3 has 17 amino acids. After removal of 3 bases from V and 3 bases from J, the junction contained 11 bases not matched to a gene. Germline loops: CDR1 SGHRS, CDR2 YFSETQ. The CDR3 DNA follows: TGCGCCAGCAGCTCCCAACCCCTGAGCGGGAGCTACAATGAGCAGTTCTTC. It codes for CASSSQPLSGSYNEQFF.

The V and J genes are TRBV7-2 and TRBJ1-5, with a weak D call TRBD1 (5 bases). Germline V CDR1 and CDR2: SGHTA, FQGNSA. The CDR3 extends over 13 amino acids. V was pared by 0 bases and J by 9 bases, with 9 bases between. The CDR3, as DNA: TGTGCCAGCAGCTTAGCCACCCAGGGGCCCCAGCATTTT. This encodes CASSLATQGPQHF.

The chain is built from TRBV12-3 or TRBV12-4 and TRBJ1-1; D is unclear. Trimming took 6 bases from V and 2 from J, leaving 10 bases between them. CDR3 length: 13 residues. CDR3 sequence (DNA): TGTGCCAGCAGCCTTGAAGCAAACACTGAAGCTTTCTTT. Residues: CASSLEANTEAFF.

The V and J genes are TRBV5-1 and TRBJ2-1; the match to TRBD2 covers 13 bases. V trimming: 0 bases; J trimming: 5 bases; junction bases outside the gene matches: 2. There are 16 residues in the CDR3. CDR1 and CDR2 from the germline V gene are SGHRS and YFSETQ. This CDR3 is CASSLGGTSGNNEQFF. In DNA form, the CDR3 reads TGCGCCAGCAGCTTGGGGGGGACTAGCGGGAACAATGAGCAGTTCTTC.

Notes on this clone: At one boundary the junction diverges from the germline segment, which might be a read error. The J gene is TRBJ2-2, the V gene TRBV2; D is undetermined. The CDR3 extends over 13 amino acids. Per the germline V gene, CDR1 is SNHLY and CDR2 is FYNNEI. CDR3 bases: TGTGCCAGCAGCATTAAGAACACCGAGGAGCTGTTTTTT. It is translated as CASSIKNTEELFF. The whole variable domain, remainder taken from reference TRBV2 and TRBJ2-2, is EPEVTQTPSHQVTQMGQEVILRCVPISNHLYFYWYRQILGQKVEFLVSFYNNEISEKSEIFDDQFSVERPDGSNFTLKIRSTKLEDSAMYFCASSIKNTEELFFGEGSRLTVL.

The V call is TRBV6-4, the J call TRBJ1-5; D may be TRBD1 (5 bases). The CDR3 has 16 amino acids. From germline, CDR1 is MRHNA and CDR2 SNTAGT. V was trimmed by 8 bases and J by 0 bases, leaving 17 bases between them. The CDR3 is CASLRGSGISNQPQHF. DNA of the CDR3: TGTGCCAGCCTTCGGGGGTCGGGGATTAGCAATCAGCCCCAGCATTTT.

CDR3 DNA: TGTGCCAGCAGCTCAGGGGGTGCGGAAGGGACCCAGTACTTC. Translation: CASSSGGAEGTQYF. V is TRBV7-2 and J is TRBJ2-5, with 7 bases that match TRBD1. Germline CDR1 SGHTA, CDR2 FQGNSA. There are 14 residues in the CDR3. With V trimmed by 4 bases and J by 7 bases, 9 bases remained unmatched.

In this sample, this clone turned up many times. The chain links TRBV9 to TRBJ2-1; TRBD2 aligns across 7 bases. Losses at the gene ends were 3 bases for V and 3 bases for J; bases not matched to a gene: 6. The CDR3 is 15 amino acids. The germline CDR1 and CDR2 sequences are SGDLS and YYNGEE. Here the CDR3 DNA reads TGTGCCAGCAGCGAATCTAGCGGAAACTACAATGAGCAGTTCTTC. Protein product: CASSESSGNYNEQFF.

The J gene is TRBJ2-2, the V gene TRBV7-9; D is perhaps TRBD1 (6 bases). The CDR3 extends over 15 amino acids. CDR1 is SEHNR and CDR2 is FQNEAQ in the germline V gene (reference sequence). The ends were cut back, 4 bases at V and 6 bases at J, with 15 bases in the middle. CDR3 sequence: CASSYYTGRAGELFF. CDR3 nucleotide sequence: TGTGCCAGCAGCTACTATACAGGGCGGGCCGGGGAGCTGTTTTTT.

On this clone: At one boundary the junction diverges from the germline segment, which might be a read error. The CDR3 reads CASGEATGDTQYF. The DNA of the CDR3 is TGTGCCAGCGGTGAGGCTACAGGAGATACGCAGTATTTT. The chain carries TRBV6-4 and TRBJ2-3; a possible D gene is TRBD1 (5 bases). The CDR3 has 13 residues. CDR1 and CDR2 (germline): MRHNA, SNTAGT.

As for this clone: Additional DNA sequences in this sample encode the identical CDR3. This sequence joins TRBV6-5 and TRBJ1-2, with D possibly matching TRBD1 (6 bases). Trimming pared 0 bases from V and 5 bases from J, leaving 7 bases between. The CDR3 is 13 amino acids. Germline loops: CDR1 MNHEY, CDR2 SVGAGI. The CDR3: CASSYSRGYGYTF. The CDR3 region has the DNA TGTGCCAGCAGTTACTCGAGGGGGTATGGCTACACCTTC.

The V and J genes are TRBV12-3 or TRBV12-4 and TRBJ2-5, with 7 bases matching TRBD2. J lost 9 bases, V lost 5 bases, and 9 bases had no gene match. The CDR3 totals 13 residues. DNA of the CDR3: TGTGCCAGCAGTGTAGGGAGGGGTTTGGCCCAGTACTTC. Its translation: CASSVGRGLAQYF.

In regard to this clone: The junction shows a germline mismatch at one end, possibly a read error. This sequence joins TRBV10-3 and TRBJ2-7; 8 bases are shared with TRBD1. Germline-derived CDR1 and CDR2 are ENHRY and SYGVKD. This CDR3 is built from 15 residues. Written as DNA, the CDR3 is TGTGCCATCAGCGTAGCGACAGGGGACTCCCACGAGCAGTACTTC. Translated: CAISVATGDSHEQYF.

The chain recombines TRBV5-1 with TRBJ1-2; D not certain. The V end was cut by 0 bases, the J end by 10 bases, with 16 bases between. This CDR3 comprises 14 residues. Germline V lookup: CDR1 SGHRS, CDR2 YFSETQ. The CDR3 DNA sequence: TGCGCCAGCAGCTTGGTGGCGGCTCGCGACGCCTACACCTTC. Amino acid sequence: CASSLVAARDAYTF. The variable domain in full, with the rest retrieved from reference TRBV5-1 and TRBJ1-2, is KAGVTQTPRYLIKTRGQQVTLSCSPISGHRSVSWYQQTPGQGLQFLFEYFSETQRNKGNFPGRFSGRQFSNSRSEMNVSTLELGDSALYLCASSLVAARDAYTFGSGTRLTVV.